This is a list of T cell receptor beta chains from one sample in a study of sequential checkpoint blockade in melanoma. The table came from immunoSEQ multiplex PCR; TCRdb's copy has only in-frame clones and leaves some out. The sample includes about 27,000 clones, 70% to 80% of them seen just once. Sequencing was performed on CD8+ T cells sorted from blood (inferred from file names), taken from a patient given nivolumab and ipilimumab in sequence. All receptors come from a human donor with melanoma. Both conserved end residues are part of each CDR3. Fields, in order: V gene, J gene, clone size, D gene, CDR3 protein, CDR3 DNA. The D gene is left open where the match is weak. Clone sizes are given selectively: once, few, many, or a class where the clone is expanded.

TRBV9	TRBJ1-1	-	TRBD1	CASSAGQGEAFF	TGTGCCAGCAGCGCGGGACAGGGAGAAGCTTTCTTT
TRBV5-4	TRBJ2-2	few	-	CASSLAGYTGELFF	TGTGCCAGCAGCTTGGCCGGGTACACCGGGGAGCTGTTTTTT
TRBV27	TRBJ1-2	-	TRBD1	CASSFGQGAPYGYTF	TGTGCCAGCAGTTTCGGACAGGGGGCGCCTTATGGCTACACCTTC
TRBV4-1	TRBJ1-6	-	-	CASSQVLSPLHF	TGCGCCAGCAGCCAAGTTCTTTCACCCCTCCACTTT
TRBV28	TRBJ1-4	once	TRBD1	CASTRDRGLTNEKLFF	TGTGCCAGCACCCGGGACAGGGGTTTAACTAATGAAAAACTGTTTTTT
TRBV7-9	TRBJ2-2	-	-	CASSLMRGESTGELFF	TGTGCCAGCAGCTTAATGCGGGGCGAAAGCACCGGGGAGCTGTTTTTT
TRBV7-9	TRBJ2-5	-	-	CASTTEDYQETQYF	TGTGCCAGCACTACCGAGGACTACCAAGAGACCCAGTACTTC
TRBV7-9	TRBJ2-7	-	-	CASSSSSYEQYF	TGTGCCAGCAGCTCCTCCTCCTACGAGCAGTACTTC
TRBV27	TRBJ1-5	-	-	CASSSGMSNQPQHF	TGTGCCAGCAGTTCAGGGATGAGCAATCAGCCCCAGCATTTT
TRBV12-5	TRBJ2-6	-	-	CASGLVTGGANVLTF	TGTGCTAGTGGTTTGGTAACAGGTGGGGCCAACGTCCTGACTTTC
TRBV6-5	TRBJ1-5	-	TRBD1	CASSPGQGGQPQHF	TGTGCCAGCAGCCCTGGACAGGGGGGTCAGCCCCAGCATTTT
TRBV28	TRBJ1-5	-	-	CASYSRDNQPQHF	TGTGCCAGCTACTCCCGGGACAATCAGCCCCAGCATTTT
TRBV13	TRBJ2-7	-	-	CASSSPGSSYEQYF	TGTGCCAGCAGCTCACCGGGATCCTCCTACGAGCAGTACTTC
TRBV7-8	TRBJ2-1	-	-	CASSSRVNNEQFF	TGTGCCAGCAGCTCCAGGGTAAACAATGAGCAGTTCTTC
TRBV19	TRBJ2-5	-	-	CASGDWIKETQYF	TGTGCCAGCGGGGACTGGATAAAAGAGACCCAGTACTTC
TRBV9	TRBJ1-4	-	TRBD1	CASSESYRGGNEKLFF	TGTGCCAGCAGCGAATCATACAGGGGCGGTAATGAAAAACTGTTTTTT
TRBV9	TRBJ2-1	-	-	CASRGGDNEQFF	TGTGCCAGCCGGGGAGGAGACAATGAGCAGTTCTTC
TRBV18	TRBJ2-7	medium-sized	TRBD1	CASSPPDRDPLREQYF	TGTGCCAGCTCACCACCAGACAGGGATCCCCTCCGCGAGCAGTACTTC
TRBV19	TRBJ2-2	medium-sized	TRBD1	CASNEPGQHTGELFF	TGTGCCAGTAACGAACCGGGACAGCACACCGGGGAGCTGTTTTTT
TRBV11-3	TRBJ2-7	-	TRBD2	CASSLFLAGGRWSYEQYF	TGTGCCAGCAGCTTATTCTTAGCGGGGGGGCGTTGGTCCTACGAGCAGTACTTC
TRBV5-1	TRBJ2-5	-	TRBD2	CASSLAGGQALQETQYF	TGCGCCAGCAGCCTAGCGGGGGGACAGGCCCTCCAAGAGACCCAGTACTTC
TRBV7-8	TRBJ1-4	once	-	CASSPLGSNNEKLFF	TGTGCCAGCAGCCCCCTCGGGAGTAATAATGAAAAACTGTTTTTT
TRBV27	TRBJ2-3	few	-	CASGTPRGDTQYF	TGTGCCAGTGGGACTCCCAGAGGGGATACGCAGTATTTT
TRBV6-4	TRBJ2-3	many	-	CASSDSRGADTQYF	TGTGCCAGCAGTGACTCTAGGGGCGCAGATACGCAGTATTTT
TRBV7-8	TRBJ2-2	-	TRBD2	CASSLSGVNTGELFF	TGTGCCAGCAGCTTAAGCGGGGTTAACACCGGGGAGCTGTTTTTT
TRBV18	TRBJ2-7	-	-	CASSQTGTPTYEQYF	TGTGCCAGCTCACAGACCGGGACACCGACCTACGAGCAGTACTTC
TRBV30	TRBJ1-1	-	-	CAWSAFIPTGNTEAFF	TGTGCCTGGAGTGCCTTCATCCCTACAGGGAACACTGAAGCTTTCTTT
TRBV6-5	TRBJ1-6	few	-	CAISEALRTPLHF	TGTGCCATCAGTGAGGCCCTACGGACACCCCTCCACTTT
TRBV25-1	TRBJ1-6	-	TRBD1	CASSDPVTPGQHSPLHF	TGTGCCAGCAGTGACCCCGTCACCCCGGGACAGCATTCACCCCTCCACTTT
TRBV6-4	TRBJ2-7	few	TRBD1	CASSYSTGYEQYF	TGTGCCAGCAGTTACTCGACAGGGTACGAGCAGTACTTC
TRBV27	TRBJ2-1	-	-	CASSPYYSHNEQFF	TGTGCCAGCAGTCCCTACTACTCCCACAATGAGCAGTTCTTC
TRBV9	TRBJ1-2	-	-	CASSPHSYGYTF	TGTGCCAGCAGCCCACACAGCTATGGCTACACCTTC